The present entry profiles one T cell receptor (beta chain) with its context. This sample was included in a study of control samples from healthy donors and cancer patients. Measured with immunoSEQ multiplex PCR; TCRdb has only the in-frame clones, and not every one. This table holds about 140,000 clones, about 85% found once. V shed 6 bases, J shed 1 base, and the junction held 7 bases outside the gene matches. The CDR3 contains 15 residues. CDR1 is MNHEY, CDR2 SVGAGI, per germline. This TCR was recovered from a woman aged 25 to 39 in good health. This chain uses TRBV6-5 with TRBJ1-2; 8 bases are shared with TRBD1. What was sequenced was blood. CDR3 bases: TGTGCCAGCAGCGCGACAGGGGATCTTAACTATGGCTACACCTTC. It is translated as CASSATGDLNYGYTF.